Shown below are 5 T cell receptor beta chains from a single sample sequenced in a study of shared clonotypes between healthy human individuals. The assay was immunoSEQ multiplex PCR, and TCRdb's table has in-frame clones only and misses some. The table has fewer than 400,000 clones, about 74% seen once; the top ten hold about a tenth. Sequenced: memory CD4+ T cells sorted from blood. Described subset: CD45RA-negative fraction. The receptors shown here come from a man in his thirties or forties in good health.

The chain has TRBV18 and TRBJ1-1; D uncertain. V gave up 1 base and J gave up 1 base, with 10 bases separating them. The CDR3 has 15 residues. CDR1 and CDR2 from the germline V gene are KGHSH and LQKENI. The CDR3 nucleotides are TGTGCCAGCTCACCACATAATAGACCGAACACTGAAGCTTTCTTT. It specifies CASSPHNRPNTEAFF.

The count of this clone is one. The chain joins TRBV7-8 to TRBJ2-1; a possible D gene is TRBD2 (5 bases). The V end lost 3 bases, the J end lost 4 bases, and 13 bases lay between the germline ends. The CDR3 consists of 15 residues. Germline-derived CDR1 and CDR2 are SGHVS and FQNEAQ. The CDR3 loop reads CASSFKQDYYNEQFF. The DNA of the CDR3 is TGTGCCAGCAGCTTCAAACAAGACTATTACAATGAGCAGTTCTTC. Full variable domain (remainder filled in from reference TRBV7-8 and TRBJ2-1): GAGVSQSPRYKVAKRGQDVALRCDPISGHVSLFWYQQALGQGPEFLTYFQNEAQLDKSGLPSDRFFAERPEGSVSTLKIQRTQQEDSAVYLCASSFKQDYYNEQFFGPGTRLTVL.

This chain uses TRBV6-1 with TRBJ2-7; D gene uncertain. The CDR3 is 13 amino acids. V shed 6 bases and J shed 2 bases, with 11 bases lying between them. Germline V gene data show CDR1 as MNHNS and CDR2 as SASEGT. CDR3 sequence: CASSEHLAYEQYF. The CDR3, as DNA: TGTGCCAGCAGCGAGCATCTGGCCTACGAGCAGTACTTC.

For this clone: At the DNA level, this CDR3 is encoded by other sequences in the same sample as well. J is TRBJ2-7 and V is TRBV19, with D maybe TRBD2 (6 bases). Germline assignment: CDR1 LNHDA and CDR2 SQIVND (reference sequence). The CDR3 has 13 residues. V was shortened by 5 bases and J by 2 bases, with 10 bases between the two germline ends. The CDR3: CASSPGGTYEQYF. CDR3 nucleotides: TGTGCCAGTAGTCCCGGGGGTACCTACGAGCAGTACTTC.

The chain recombines TRBV15 with TRBJ1-2; 8 bases map to TRBD1. Per the germline V gene, CDR1 is LNHNV and CDR2 is YYDKDF (reference sequence). The CDR3 is made up of 16 amino acids. V gave up 5 bases and J gave up 3 bases; unmatched junction bases: 11. The CDR3 is CATSERQGKVDYGYTF. The CDR3, as DNA: TGTGCCACCAGCGAACGACAGGGGAAGGTTGACTATGGCTACACCTTC.